Presented here are 22 T cell receptor beta chains from one specimen sequenced in a study of metastatic and nonmetastatic thyroid tumors. Treatment of any kind had been given to no patient before thyroid surgery. TCRdb redid the clone calls on the PCR reads using MiXCR. The table lists about 18,000 clones, roughly a fifth of them singletons, with about a sixth in the top ten. The sequencing sample was made of tumor tissue. The receptors derive from a female donor with papillary thyroid cancer or a benign thyroid nodule (not recorded which). Some clones in this sample may be carry-over from other donors' samples.

The V call is TRBV7-8, the J call TRBJ2-1; D is ambiguous. The CDR3 spans 15 residues. Trimming pared 6 bases from V and 3 bases from J, leaving 15 bases between. Germline CDR1 is SGHVS and CDR2 is FQNEAQ. The CDR3 nucleotides are TGTGCCAGCAGTTACTGGACCCTCTTCTACAATGAGCAGTTCTTC. As protein: CASSYWTLFYNEQFF.

This clone was counted ten times or more. With a much larger clone just one base away, this may be a read error. The chain has TRBV6-1 and TRBJ2-5; the D is unclear. The germline V gene encodes CDR1 MNHNS and CDR2 SASEGT. The V gene lost 3 bases and the J gene lost 5 bases, with 7 bases spanning the gap. This CDR3 is 12 amino acids long. The CDR3 reads CASSDARETQYF. The CDR3 DNA is TGTGCCAGCAGTGACGCGCGCGAGACCCAGTACTTC.

Many counts were recorded for this clone. V is TRBV19 and J is TRBJ2-1; D is undetermined. The V and J ends lost 8 bases and 6 bases respectively, with 8 bases between them. CDR3 length: 11 amino acids. Germline-derived CDR1 and CDR2 are LNHDA and SQIVND (reference sequence). CDR3 sequence (DNA): TGTGCCAGTGGAGAAGGCAATGAGCAGTTCTTC. It specifies CASGEGNEQFF.

This clone was counted ten times or more. In nucleotides, the CDR3 is TGTGCCACCAGCAGATCGTACAATGAGCAGTTCTTC. Its translation is CATSRSYNEQFF. This chain links TRBV15 with TRBJ2-1; D is ambiguous. The CDR3 runs 12 residues. Germline V gene lookup returns CDR1 LNHNV and CDR2 YYDKDF (reference sequence). The V end was cut by 2 bases, the J end by 4 bases, with 3 bases between. Supplemented by reference TRBV15 and TRBJ2-1, the full variable domain reads DAMVIQNPRYQVTQFGKPVTLSCSQTLNHNVMYWYQQKSSQAPKLLFHYYDKDFNNEADTPDNFQSRRPNTSFCFLDIRSPGLGDTAMYLCATSRSYNEQFFGPGTRLTVL.

Points on this clone: Possible read error: a much larger clone is one base away. This sample also contains other DNA sequences that code for the same CDR3. The V and J genes are TRBV29-1 and TRBJ2-2; TRBD1 matches at 8 bases. The CDR3 runs to 13 residues. The V gene's germline CDR1 is SQVTM and CDR2 ANQGSEA. CDR3 in DNA: TGCAGCGTCCGCAGGACAGGGACCGGGGAGCTGTTCTTT. Translating it yields CSVRRTGTGELFF.

This clone has more than one count but fewer than ten. V and J are TRBV6-6 and TRBJ1-5, with a possible D match to TRBD1 (6 bases). The ends were cut back, 0 bases at V and 5 bases at J, with 14 bases in the middle. Per germline, CDR1 MNHNY and CDR2 SVGAGI (reference sequence). This CDR3 has 16 amino acids. DNA of the CDR3: TGTGCCAGCAGTTACTCGGGGGCGGCGGGCGATCAGCCCCAGCATTTT. Its protein product is CASSYSGAAGDQPQHF.

This clone was observed many times. This chain connects TRBV6-1 to TRBJ2-1, with 10 positions matching TRBD1. The CDR3 runs to 14 residues. Per the germline V gene, CDR1 is MNHNS and CDR2 is SASEGT. With V trimmed by 2 bases and J by 6 bases, 1 base remained unmatched. CDR3: CASSEWTGGNEQFF. CDR3 sequence (DNA): TGTGCCAGCAGTGAATGGACAGGGGGCAATGAGCAGTTCTTC.

This clone was detected a few times. The J gene is TRBJ1-1, the V gene TRBV28; no clear D gene. Germline V gene lookup returns CDR1 MDHEN and CDR2 SYDVKM. CDR3 length equals 13 residues. V lost 2 bases and J lost 1, with 5 bases in between. CDR3 protein: CASSLDGNTEAFF. In nucleotides, the CDR3 is TGTGCCAGCAGTTTAGATGGGAACACTGAAGCTTTCTTT.

This sequence joins TRBV6-2 or TRBV6-3 and TRBJ2-7; D unclear. V lost 8 bases, J lost 4 bases, and 9 bases lay in between. This CDR3 region has 11 residues. Germline CDR1 and CDR2: MNHEY and SVGEGT. This CDR3 is CASFAEYEQYF. The CDR3 nucleotides are TGTGCCAGCTTCGCGGAGTACGAGCAGTACTTC.

This clone has a single count. The rearrangement links TRBV3-1 to TRBJ2-6; weak D call: TRBD2 (6 bases). Germline CDR1 and CDR2: LGHDT and YNNKEL (reference sequence). Trimming left V 4 bases short and J 0 bases short, with 10 bases between. This CDR3 is built from 16 residues. The CDR3 loop reads CASSPGTHSGANVLTF. CDR3 sequence (DNA): TGTGCCAGCAGCCCCGGGACTCACTCTGGGGCCAACGTCCTGACTTTC.

This clone showed up many times. This chain uses TRBV24-1 with TRBJ2-3, with a weak D call TRBD1 (5 bases). The CDR3 runs 14 residues. The V end was cut by 5 bases, the J end by 1 base, with 9 bases between. Germline V gene data show CDR1 as KGHDR and CDR2 as SFDVKD. CDR3 sequence (DNA): TGTGCCACCAGTGTCAGGGTCGGCACAGATACGCAGTATTTT. This codes for CATSVRVGTDTQYF.

This clone appeared many times. This chain joins TRBV6-1 and TRBJ1-2; D unclear. The CDR3 length is 17 residues. Germline V gene sequence: CDR1 MNHNS, CDR2 SASEGT. V was pared by 1 base and J by 2 bases, with 17 bases between. CDR3 coding DNA: TGTGCCAGCAGTGAAGGGTTGGACCTCCTTGAGAACTATGGCTACACCTTC. This gives the protein CASSEGLDLLENYGYTF.

The rearrangement links TRBV6-1 to TRBJ1-1; 9 bases match TRBD1. The V gene end was trimmed by 5 bases and the J gene end by 5 bases; junction bases not matched to a gene: 6. CDR1 and CDR2 (germline): MNHNS, SASEGT. The CDR3 runs 14 residues. The CDR3 nucleotides are TGTGCCAGCAGTCTCGACAGGGGGGTGACTGAAGCTTTCTTT. It translates to CASSLDRGVTEAFF.

This clone appeared a few times. Possible read error: a much larger clone is one base away. The V gene is TRBV7-3, the J gene TRBJ2-1, with unresolved D. The germline CDR1 and CDR2 sequences are SGHTA and FQGTGA. This CDR3 is 12 amino acids long. The CDR3 loop reads CASSLRNGEHFF. Written as DNA, the CDR3 is TGTGCCAGCAGCTTACGTAATGGTGAGCATTTCTTC.

With regard to this clone: At one of its ends the junction is not consistent with the germline gene, which may arise from a read error. The gene calls are TRBV20-1 and TRBJ2-5, with 14 bases that match TRBD2. The CDR3 spans 12 residues. Germline V lookup: CDR1 DFQATT, CDR2 SNEGSKA (reference sequence). The CDR3 DNA reads TGCAGATCGACTAGCGGGAGGGAACTTACCCGGTTC. It specifies CRSTSGRELTRF.

Ten or more counts support this clone. The V call is TRBV6-1, the J call TRBJ1-2; a weak D match, TRBD1 (5 bases). V shed 1 base and J shed 8 bases, with 14 bases lying between them. CDR3 length equals 14 residues. Germline values: CDR1 MNHNS, CDR2 SASEGT. The DNA for the CDR3 is TGTGCCAGCAGTGAAGTTCGGACCCAGGGAGGCTACACCTTC. Translating it yields CASSEVRTQGGYTF.

A few counts support this clone. A much more abundant neighbour one base away suggests this may be a read error. V and J are TRBV6-1 and TRBJ1-4; D remains unclear. The CDR3 spans 14 residues. The germline CDR1 and CDR2 sequences are MNHNS and SASEGT. The DNA of the CDR3 is TGTGCCAGCAGTGAGGGCTTTTCTAATGAAAAACTGCTTTTT. Protein sequence: CASSEGFSNEKLLF.

This chain joins TRBV7-9 and TRBJ2-7, with 7 positions matching TRBD1. Germline CDR1 and CDR2: SEHNR and FQNEAQ (reference sequence). The CDR3 is made up of 12 amino acids. Losses at the gene ends were 8 bases for V and 6 bases for J; bases not matched to a gene: 7. This CDR3 is CASSTGLSEQYF. CDR3 nucleotides: TGTGCCAGCTCGACAGGGCTGAGCGAGCAGTACTTC.

This clone was picked up many times. J is TRBJ2-2 and V is TRBV10-3, with 9 positions matching TRBD1. V lost 8 bases to trimming and J lost 1 base; unmatched junction nucleotides: 20. The CDR3 length is 20 residues. CDR1 ENHRY and CDR2 SYGVKD come from the germline V gene. The CDR3 here is CAIWGGQGFFDDENTGELFF. The CDR3 region has the DNA TGTGCCATCTGGGGGGGACAGGGTTTTTTCGACGACGAGAACACCGGGGAGCTGTTTTTT.

The genes are TRBV5-4 and TRBJ2-1, with TRBD2 matching 11 bases. This CDR3 is 15 amino acids long. With V trimmed by 2 bases and J by 7 bases, 5 bases remained unmatched. In germline, CDR1 is SGHNT, CDR2 YYREEE (reference sequence). The CDR3 DNA follows: TGTGCCAGCAGCTTAGCTAGCGGGAGGTCGAATGAGCAGTTCTTC. Translation gives CASSLASGRSNEQFF.

The sample holds many counts of this clone. This chain connects TRBV20-1 to TRBJ2-1; D call uncertain. The germline gives CDR1 DFQATT, CDR2 SNEGSKA (reference sequence). V was shortened by 0 bases and J by 0 bases, with 6 bases between the two germline ends. This CDR3 is built from 14 residues. CDR3 loop: CSARDTHSYNEQFF. In nucleotides, the CDR3 is TGCAGTGCTAGAGACACACACTCCTACAATGAGCAGTTCTTC.

This clone was seen ten or more times. The J gene is TRBJ2-7, the V gene TRBV2, with 7 bases lining up with TRBD2. Germline loops: CDR1 SNHLY, CDR2 FYNNEI. Trimming cost V 7 bases and J 2 bases; bases outside gene matches: 8. The CDR3 contains 14 residues. CDR3: CASTTSDFPYEQYF. DNA for the CDR3: TGTGCCAGCACCACTAGCGACTTCCCCTACGAGCAGTACTTC. Full variable domain (remainder filled in from reference TRBV2 and TRBJ2-7): EPEVTQTPSHQVTQMGQEVILRCVPISNHLYFYWYRQILGQKVEFLVSFYNNEISEKSEIFDDQFSVERPDGSNFTLKIRSTKLEDSAMYFCASTTSDFPYEQYFGPGTRLTVT.